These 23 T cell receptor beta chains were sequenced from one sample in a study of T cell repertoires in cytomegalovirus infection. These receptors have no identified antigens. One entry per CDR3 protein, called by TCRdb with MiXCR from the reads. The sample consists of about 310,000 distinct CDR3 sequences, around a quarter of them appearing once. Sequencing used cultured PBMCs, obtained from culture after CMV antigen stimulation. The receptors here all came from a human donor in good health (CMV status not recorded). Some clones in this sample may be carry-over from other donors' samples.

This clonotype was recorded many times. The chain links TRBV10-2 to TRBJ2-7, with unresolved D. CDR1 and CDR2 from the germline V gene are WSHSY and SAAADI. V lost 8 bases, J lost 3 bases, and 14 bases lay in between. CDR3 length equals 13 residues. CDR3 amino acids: CASESPGRYEQYF. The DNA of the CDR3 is TGCGCCAGCGAAAGTCCGGGTCGCTACGAGCAGTACTTC.

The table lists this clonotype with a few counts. This CDR3 is CASGLVGKLIGRGYTF. CDR3 in DNA: TGTGCTAGTGGTTTGGTAGGCAAACTAATTGGAAGAGGCTACACCTTC. The J gene is TRBJ1-2, the V gene TRBV12-5, with unresolved D. In germline, CDR1 is LGHNT, CDR2 FRNRAP. V shed 0 bases and J shed 8 bases, with 19 bases lying between them. The CDR3 is made up of 16 amino acids.

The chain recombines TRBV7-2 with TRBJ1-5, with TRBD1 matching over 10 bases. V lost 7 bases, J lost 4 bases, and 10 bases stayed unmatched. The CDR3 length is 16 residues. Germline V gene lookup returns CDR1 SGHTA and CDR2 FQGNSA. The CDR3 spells CASNASDRGSNQPQHF. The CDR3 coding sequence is TGTGCCAGCAACGCCTCGGACAGGGGGTCTAATCAGCCCCAGCATTTT.

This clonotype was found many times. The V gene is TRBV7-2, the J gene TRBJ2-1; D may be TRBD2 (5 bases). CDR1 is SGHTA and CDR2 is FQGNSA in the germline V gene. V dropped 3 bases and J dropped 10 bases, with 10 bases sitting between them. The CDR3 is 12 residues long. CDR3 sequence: CASSFAGWEQFF. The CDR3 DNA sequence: TGTGCCAGCAGCTTCGCGGGCTGGGAGCAGTTCTTC.

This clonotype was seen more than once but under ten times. The chain's CDR3 is CASKLAASTDTQYF. The CDR3 DNA sequence: TGTGCCAGCAAACTAGCGGCTAGCACAGATACGCAGTATTTT. The V gene is TRBV7-9, the J gene TRBJ2-3; the match to TRBD2 covers 8 bases. The germline V gene has CDR1 SEHNR and CDR2 FQNEAQ (reference sequence). This CDR3 has 14 residues. V lost 7 bases to trimming and J lost 0 bases; unmatched junction nucleotides: 3.

DNA of the CDR3: TGTGCCAGCAGCGGTCAGCGGACCTACGAGCAGTACTTC. It specifies CASSGQRTYEQYF. This chain uses TRBV3-1 with TRBJ2-7; perhaps TRBD2 as D (5 bases). Germline V gene lookup returns CDR1 LGHDT and CDR2 YNNKEL (reference sequence). V was shortened by 5 bases and J by 2 bases, with 10 bases between the two germline ends. The CDR3 is 13 residues long.

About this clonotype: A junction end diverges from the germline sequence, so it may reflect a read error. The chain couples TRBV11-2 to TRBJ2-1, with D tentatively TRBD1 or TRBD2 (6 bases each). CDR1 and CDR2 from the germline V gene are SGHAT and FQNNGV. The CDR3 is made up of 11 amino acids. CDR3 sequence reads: CASSLGSGADF. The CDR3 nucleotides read TGTGCCAGCAGCTTAGGATCGGGGGCGGACTTC.

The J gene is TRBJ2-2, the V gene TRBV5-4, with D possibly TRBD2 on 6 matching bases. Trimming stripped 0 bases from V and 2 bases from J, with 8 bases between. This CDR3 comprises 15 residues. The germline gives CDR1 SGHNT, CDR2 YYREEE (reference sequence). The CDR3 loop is CASSLAGRNTGELFF. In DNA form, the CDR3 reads TGTGCCAGCAGCTTGGCCGGGAGAAACACCGGGGAGCTGTTTTTT.

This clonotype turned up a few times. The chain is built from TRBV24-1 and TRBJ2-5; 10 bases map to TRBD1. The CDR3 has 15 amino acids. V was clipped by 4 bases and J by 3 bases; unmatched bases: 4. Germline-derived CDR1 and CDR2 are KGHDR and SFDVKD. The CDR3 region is CATSESGTGEETQYF. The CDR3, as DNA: TGTGCCACCAGTGAATCCGGGACAGGGGAAGAGACCCAGTACTTC.

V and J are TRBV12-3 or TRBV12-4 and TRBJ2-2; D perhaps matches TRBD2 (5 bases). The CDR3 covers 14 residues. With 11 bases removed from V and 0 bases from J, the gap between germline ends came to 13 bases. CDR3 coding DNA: TGTGCCCTTCGAGGGCTATCGAACACCGGGGAGCTGTTTTTT. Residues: CALRGLSNTGELFF.

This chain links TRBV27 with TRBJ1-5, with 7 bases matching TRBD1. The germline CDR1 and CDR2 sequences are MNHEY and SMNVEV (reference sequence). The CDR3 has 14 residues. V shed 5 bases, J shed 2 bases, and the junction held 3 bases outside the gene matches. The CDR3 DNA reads TGTGCCAGCAGTGGGGACAGCCGCAATCAGCCCCAGCATTTT. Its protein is CASSGDSRNQPQHF.

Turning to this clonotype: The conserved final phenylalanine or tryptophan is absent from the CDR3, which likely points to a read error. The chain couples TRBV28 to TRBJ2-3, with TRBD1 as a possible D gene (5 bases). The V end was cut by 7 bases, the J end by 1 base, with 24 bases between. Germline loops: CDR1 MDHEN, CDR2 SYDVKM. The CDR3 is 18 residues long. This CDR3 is CASMSHRITGYGTDTQYY. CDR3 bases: TGTGCCAGCATGTCCCACCGTATCACAGGATATGGCACAGATACGCAGTATTAT.

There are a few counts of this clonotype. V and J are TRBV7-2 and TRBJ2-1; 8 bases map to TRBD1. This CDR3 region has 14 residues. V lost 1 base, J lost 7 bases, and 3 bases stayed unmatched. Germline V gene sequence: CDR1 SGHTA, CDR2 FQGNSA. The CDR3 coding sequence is TGTGCCAGCAGCTTAGATAACAGGGGGAATGAGCAGTTCTTC. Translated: CASSLDNRGNEQFF.

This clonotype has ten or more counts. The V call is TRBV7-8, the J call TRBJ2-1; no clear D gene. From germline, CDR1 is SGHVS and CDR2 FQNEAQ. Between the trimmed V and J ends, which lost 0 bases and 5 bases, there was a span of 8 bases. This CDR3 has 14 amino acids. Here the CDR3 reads CASSLAEVNNEQFF. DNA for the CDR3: TGTGCCAGCAGCTTAGCGGAAGTAAACAATGAGCAGTTCTTC. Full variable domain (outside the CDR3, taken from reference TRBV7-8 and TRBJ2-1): GAGVSQSPRYKVAKRGQDVALRCDPISGHVSLFWYQQALGQGPEFLTYFQNEAQLDKSGLPSDRFFAERPEGSVSTLKIQRTQQEDSAVYLCASSLAEVNNEQFFGPGTRLTVL.

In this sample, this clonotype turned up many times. CDR3 region: CASSRPGVTDTQYF. CDR3 bases: TGTGCCAGCAGCCGGCCGGGGGTCACAGATACGCAGTATTTT. J is TRBJ2-3 and V is TRBV7-8, with D possibly matching TRBD2 (6 bases). V shed 5 bases and J shed 2 bases, with 11 bases lying between them. Germline lookup yields CDR1 SGHVS and CDR2 FQNEAQ. This CDR3 is 14 amino acids long.

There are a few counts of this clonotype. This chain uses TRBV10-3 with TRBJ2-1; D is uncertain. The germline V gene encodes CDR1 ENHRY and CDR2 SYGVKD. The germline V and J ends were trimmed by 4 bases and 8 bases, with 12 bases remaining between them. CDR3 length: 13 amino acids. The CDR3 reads CAISASPVDEQFF. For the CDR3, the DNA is TGTGCCATCAGTGCCTCGCCGGTGGATGAGCAGTTCTTC.

The CDR3 loop reads CASIQGVSRYQETQYF. The CDR3 bases are TGTGCCAGCATTCAGGGGGTCAGCAGATACCAAGAGACCCAGTACTTC. The rearrangement uses TRBV12-3 or TRBV12-4 and TRBJ2-5, with 7 bases matching TRBD1. This CDR3 has 16 amino acids. Losses at the gene ends were 7 bases for V and 0 bases for J; bases not matched to a gene: 11.

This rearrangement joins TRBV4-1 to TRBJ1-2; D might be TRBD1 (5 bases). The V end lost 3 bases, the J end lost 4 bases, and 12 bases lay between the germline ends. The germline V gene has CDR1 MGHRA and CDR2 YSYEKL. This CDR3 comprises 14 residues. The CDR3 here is CASSHIDSSYGYTF. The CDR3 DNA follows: TGCGCCAGCAGCCACATAGACAGTTCCTATGGCTACACCTTC.

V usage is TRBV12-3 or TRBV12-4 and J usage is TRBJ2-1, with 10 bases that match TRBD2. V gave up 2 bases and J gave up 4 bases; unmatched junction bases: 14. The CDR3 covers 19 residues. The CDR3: CASSLYGMRTSGTYNEQFF. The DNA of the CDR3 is TGTGCCAGCAGTTTATACGGGATGAGAACTAGCGGGACTTACAATGAGCAGTTCTTC.

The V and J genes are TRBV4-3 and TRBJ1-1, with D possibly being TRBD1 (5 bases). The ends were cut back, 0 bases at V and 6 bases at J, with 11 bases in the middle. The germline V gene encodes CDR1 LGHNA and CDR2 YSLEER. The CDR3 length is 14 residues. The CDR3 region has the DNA TGCGCCAGCAGCCAAGATAGGGGAAACTCTGAAGCTTTCTTT. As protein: CASSQDRGNSEAFF.

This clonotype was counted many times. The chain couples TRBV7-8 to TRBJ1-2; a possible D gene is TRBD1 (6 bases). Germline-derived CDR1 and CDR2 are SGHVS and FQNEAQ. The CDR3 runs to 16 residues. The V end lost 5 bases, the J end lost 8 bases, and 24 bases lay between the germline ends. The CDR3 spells CASSPGRGAPSSGYTF. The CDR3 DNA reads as TGTGCCAGCAGCCCAGGTCGGGGGGCACCCTCCTCCGGCTACACCTTC. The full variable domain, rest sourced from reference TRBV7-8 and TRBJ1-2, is GAGVSQSPRYKVAKRGQDVALRCDPISGHVSLFWYQQALGQGPEFLTYFQNEAQLDKSGLPSDRFFAERPEGSVSTLKIQRTQQEDSAVYLCASSPGRGAPSSGYTFGSGTRLTVV.

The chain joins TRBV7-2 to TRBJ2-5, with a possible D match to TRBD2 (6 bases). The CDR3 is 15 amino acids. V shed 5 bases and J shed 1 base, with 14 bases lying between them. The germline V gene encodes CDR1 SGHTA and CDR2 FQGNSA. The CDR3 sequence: CASSRGGSPQETQYF. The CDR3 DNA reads TGTGCCAGCAGCCGGGGAGGAAGCCCCCAAGAGACCCAGTACTTC.

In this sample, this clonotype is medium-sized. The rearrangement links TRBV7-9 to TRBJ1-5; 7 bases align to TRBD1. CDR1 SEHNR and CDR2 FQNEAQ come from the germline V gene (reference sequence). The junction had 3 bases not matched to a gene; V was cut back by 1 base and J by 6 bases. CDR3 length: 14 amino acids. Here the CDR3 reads CASSLGQGGQPQHF. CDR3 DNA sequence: TGTGCCAGCAGCTTAGGTCAGGGGGGTCAGCCCCAGCATTTT.